This TCR beta chain was sequenced during a study of cytomegalovirus exposure and HLA in healthy donors. The trim removed 3 bases at V and 1 base at J, leaving 4 bases unmatched. The germline V gene has CDR1 LNHDA and CDR2 SQIVND (reference sequence). The CDR3 length is 15 residues. Study observations and caveats: Analyses of presence and absence presupposed an approximately uniform sequencing depth across donors. Clonal expansion, a later analysis showed, was greater in HLA-associated TCR beta chains than in equally common others. Researchers reported in a later analysis that common viral pathogens appeared linked to several top clusters.

This clone was seen once. The antigen is not known. The PCR employed 60 Vbeta primers together with 13 Jbeta primers. This table comes from immunoSEQ multiplex PCR, and its TCRdb copy is limited to in-frame clones, with some not included. The sample has around 190,000 clones, approximately 80% seen once. The chain links TRBV19 to TRBJ1-1; 8 bases agree with TRBD1. This TCR was recovered from a woman aged 25 to 39 in good health and CMV-seronegative. Sequencing was performed on PBMCs. DNA of the CDR3: TGTGCCAGTAGTATCGGACAGGGCGCGAACACTGAAGCTTTCTTT. Residues: CASSIGQGANTEAFF. Filled out from reference TRBV19 and TRBJ1-1, the complete variable domain reads DGGITQSPKYLFRKEGQNVTLSCEQNLNHDAMYWYRQDPGQGLRLIYYSQIVNDFQKGDIAEGYSVSREKKESFPLTVTSAQKNPTAFYLCASSIGQGANTEAFFGQGTRLTVV.